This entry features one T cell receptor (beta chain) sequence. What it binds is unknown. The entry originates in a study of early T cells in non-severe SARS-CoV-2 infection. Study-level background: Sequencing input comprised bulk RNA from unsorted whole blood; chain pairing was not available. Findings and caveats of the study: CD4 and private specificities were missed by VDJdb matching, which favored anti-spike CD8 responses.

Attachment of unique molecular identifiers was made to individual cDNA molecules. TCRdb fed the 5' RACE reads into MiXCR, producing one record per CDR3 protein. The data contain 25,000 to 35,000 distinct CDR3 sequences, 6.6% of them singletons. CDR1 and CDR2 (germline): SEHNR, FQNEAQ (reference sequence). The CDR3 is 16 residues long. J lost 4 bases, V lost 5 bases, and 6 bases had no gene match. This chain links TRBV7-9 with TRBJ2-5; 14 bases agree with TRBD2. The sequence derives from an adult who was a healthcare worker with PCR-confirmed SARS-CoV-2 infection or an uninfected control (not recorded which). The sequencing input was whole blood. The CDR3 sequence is CASSPRLAGGRETQYF. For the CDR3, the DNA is TGTGCCAGCAGCCCCCGACTAGCGGGGGGGCGAGAGACCCAGTACTTC. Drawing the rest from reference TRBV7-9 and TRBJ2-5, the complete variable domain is DTGVSQNPRHKITKRGQNVTFRCDPISEHNRLYWYRQTLGQGPEFLTYFQNEAQLEKSRLLSDRFSAERPKGSFSTLEIQRTEQGDSAMYLCASSPRLAGGRETQYFGPGTRLLVL.